The clone carrying this TCR beta chain was picked up many times. Its antigen is undetermined. Germline V gives CDR1 SEHNR, CDR2 FQNEAQ (reference sequence). Between the trimmed V and J ends, which lost 2 bases and 6 bases, there was a span of 8 bases. The CDR3 has 13 residues. TCRdb fed the 5' RACE reads into MiXCR, producing one record per CDR3 protein. In the table there are 150,000 to 200,000 distinct CDR3 sequences, 13% of which are singletons. The entry originates in a study of CD8 T cells in ankylosing spondylitis. Study results and limitations: Reportedly, disease-linked clones are significantly enriched in ankylosing spondylitis patients' matched synovial fluid. Reactive arthritis synovial fluid and blood were previously reported to contain some motif variants.

Material: blood, either unsorted or a sorted T cell fraction (not recorded which). The chain recombines TRBV7-9 with TRBJ1-5, with unresolved D. The clonotype originates from a female donor with ankylosing spondylitis or in good health (not recorded which). CDR3 nucleotides: TGTGCCAGCAGCTTAATACTGGGTCAGCCCCAGCATTTT. It encodes CASSLILGQPQHF.